Below are 19 T cell receptor beta chains sequenced from a single sample in a study of T cell responses to AZD1222 COVID-19 vaccine. Sequencing was performed with immunoSEQ multiplex PCR; in TCRdb, only in-frame clones are kept and a portion is missing. The sample carries 90,000 to 150,000 clones, more than 75% recorded once. Specimen: peripheral blood, collected on day 0 of AZD1222 vaccination. Every receptor here comes from an adult in good health.

The rearrangement joins TRBV27 to TRBJ2-5; 10 bases fit TRBD2. The junction had 10 bases not matched to a gene; V was cut back by 6 bases and J by 3 bases. The CDR3 contains 16 residues. Germline assignment: CDR1 MNHEY and CDR2 SMNVEV (reference sequence). The CDR3 loop is CASSSYSGGLKETQYF. The CDR3, as DNA: TGTGCCAGCAGCTCCTATAGCGGGGGGCTTAAAGAGACCCAGTACTTC.

The chain links TRBV7-3 to TRBJ2-3, with a tentative D call TRBD2 (6 bases). Germline V gene lookup returns CDR1 SGHTA and CDR2 FQGTGA. V was trimmed by 5 bases and J by 2 bases, leaving 14 bases between them. The CDR3 spans 15 residues. The DNA for the CDR3 is TGTGCCAGCAGCCCGGGACTGGGGTCCACAGATACGCAGTATTTT. Translation gives CASSPGLGSTDTQYF.

The rearrangement joins TRBV19 to TRBJ1-1; 7 nucleotides align to TRBD1. J gave up 4 bases and V 5 bases, and 19 bases lay outside the gene matches. Germline CDR1 LNHDA, CDR2 SQIVND (reference sequence). The CDR3 spans 18 residues. CDR3 region: CASSPGPQGGVGITEAFF. The CDR3 bases are TGTGCCAGTAGTCCTGGCCCCCAGGGGGGCGTAGGGATCACTGAAGCTTTCTTT.

The genes are TRBV6-5 and TRBJ2-5; 9 nucleotides line up with TRBD1. The CDR3 is 13 residues long. Germline V CDR1 and CDR2: MNHEY, SVGAGI. With V trimmed by 6 bases and J by 5 bases, 4 bases remained unmatched. DNA of the CDR3: TGTGCCAGCAGGGGACAGGGAGGGGAGACCCAGTACTTC. Its protein product is CASRGQGGETQYF.

CDR3 sequence: CASGDIMTEAFF. For the CDR3, the DNA is TGTGCCAGTGGAGACATCATGACTGAAGCTTTCTTT. The rearrangement links TRBV19 to TRBJ1-1; no clear D. The CDR3 spans 12 residues. V lost 8 bases, J lost 5 bases, and 12 bases lay in between. CDR1 is LNHDA, CDR2 SQIVND, per germline (reference sequence).

The V call is TRBV6-5, the J call TRBJ1-1; TRBD1 aligns across 8 bases. There are 12 residues in the CDR3. V gave up 6 bases and J gave up 7 bases; unmatched junction bases: 4. Germline CDR1 is MNHEY and CDR2 is SVGAGI. CDR3 amino acids: CASSRGQGEAFF. Here the CDR3 DNA reads TGTGCCAGCAGCCGCGGACAGGGTGAAGCTTTCTTT.

The genes are TRBV6-6 and TRBJ2-3; D gene ambiguous. There are 11 residues in the CDR3. V was cut by 6 bases and J by 4 bases, with 5 bases left in between. CDR1 MNHNY and CDR2 SVGAGI come from the germline V gene (reference sequence). The CDR3 sequence is CASSSSDTQYF. In DNA form, the CDR3 reads TGTGCCAGCAGCTCATCAGATACGCAGTATTTT.

The V and J genes are TRBV6-1 and TRBJ2-4; TRBD1 matches 7 bases. This CDR3 has 20 residues. J was trimmed by 0 bases and V by 0 bases; bases with no gene match: 14. Germline V gene sequence: CDR1 MNHNS, CDR2 SASEGT. The CDR3 sequence is CASSEAWAGGSTLAKNIQYF. In DNA, the CDR3 is TGTGCCAGCAGTGAAGCATGGGCAGGGGGATCTACGCTAGCCAAAAACATTCAGTACTTC.

V and J are TRBV5-1 and TRBJ2-1, with D tentatively TRBD1 or TRBD2 (5 bases each). Trimming removed 4 bases from V and 7 bases from J, with 15 bases in between. There are 14 residues in the CDR3. CDR1 and CDR2 (germline): SGHRS, YFSETQ. In DNA form, the CDR3 reads TGCGCCAGCAGCCAGCCGGGACGGCAAAATGAGCAGTTCTTC. Translated: CASSQPGRQNEQFF.

In its sample, this clone was seen once. The chain joins TRBV18 to TRBJ1-2; TRBD1 matches at 7 bases. Germline V gene lookup returns CDR1 KGHSH and CDR2 LQKENI. The CDR3 totals 13 residues. V shed 5 bases and J 5 bases; nucleotides not matched to a gene: 5. For the CDR3, the DNA is TGTGCCAGCTCAGGGGACAGCCTTTATGGCTACACCTTC. This codes for CASSGDSLYGYTF.

Regarding this clone: The conserved closing phenylalanine or tryptophan is absent in this CDR3, likely reflecting a read error. The DNA is left out, because the CDR3 cannot be placed on it with certainty; the CDR3 is given as TCRdb lists it. The chain employs TRBV7-9 and TRBJ1-1. The CDR3 spans 9 amino acids, including both terminal residues. Germline V gives CDR1 SEHNR, CDR2 FQNEAQ (reference sequence). The CDR3 sequence is CASSSTLAS.

J is TRBJ2-2 and V is TRBV5-4, with D tentatively TRBD2 (6 bases). The CDR3 is 15 residues long. Germline lookup yields CDR1 SGHNT and CDR2 YYREEE (reference sequence). V lost 2 bases to trimming and J lost 6 bases, with 14 bases between them. CDR3 residues: CASSFGGTPAGELFF. In DNA form, the CDR3 reads TGTGCCAGCAGCTTCGGAGGGACGCCGGCCGGGGAGCTGTTTTTT.

V and J are TRBV12-3 or TRBV12-4 and TRBJ1-1; the D is unclear. The CDR3 spans 12 residues. V was cut by 3 bases and J by 5 bases, with 7 bases left in between. Here the CDR3 DNA reads TGTGCCAGCAGTTTCGGGTGGACTGAAGCTTTCTTT. Residues: CASSFGWTEAFF.

V and J are TRBV11-3 and TRBJ2-2; 7 bases are a match to TRBD1. Germline assignment: CDR1 SGHNT and CDR2 YENEEA. V lost 5 bases, J lost 6 bases, and 6 bases stayed unmatched. The CDR3 is 14 residues long. This CDR3 reads CASSKATGPGELFF. The DNA of the CDR3 is TGTGCCAGCAGCAAGGCGACAGGGCCCGGGGAGCTGTTTTTT. The entire variable domain, with the rest obtained from reference TRBV11-3 and TRBJ2-2, is as follows: EAGVVQSPRYKIIEKKQPVAFWCNPISGHNTLYWYLQNLGQGPELLIRYENEEAVDDSQLPKDRFSAERLKGVDSTLKIQPAELGDSAVYLCASSKATGPGELFFGEGSRLTVL.

In regard to this clone: One base away lies a much larger clone, so this may be a sequencing read error. This same CDR3 is encoded by further DNA sequences in the sample. V gene TRBV6-2 or TRBV6-3 combines with J gene TRBJ1-2; D may be TRBD1 (5 bases). The V gene's germline CDR1 is MNHEY and CDR2 SVGEGT. CDR3 length equals 12 residues. The chain's CDR3 is CASSYAGNGYTF. The DNA of the CDR3 is TGTGCCAGCAGTTACGCAGGGAACGGCTACACTTTC.

This clone was seen only a few times. Here the CDR3 DNA reads TGTGCCAGTAGTACGGGACAGGGGAATCCCTACGAGCAGTACTTC. It codes for CASSTGQGNPYEQYF. V is TRBV19 and J is TRBJ2-7; 10 bases are shared with TRBD1. CDR1 and CDR2 (germline): LNHDA, SQIVND (reference sequence). The V segment lost 4 bases and the J segment 2 bases; nucleotides outside the gene matches: 5. The CDR3 runs 15 residues.

This clone was found a few times. The chain joins TRBV5-6 to TRBJ1-1; D remains unclear. The CDR3 runs to 15 residues. The ends were cut back, 1 base at V and 1 base at J, with 11 bases in the middle. Germline V gene sequence: CDR1 SGHDT, CDR2 YYEEEE. The CDR3 DNA is TGTGCCAGCAGCTTGTCCCCTCCGGGGAACACTGAAGCTTTCTTT. Translation: CASSLSPPGNTEAFF.

The chain recombines TRBV28 with TRBJ1-2; D is perhaps TRBD1 (6 bases). The V gene lost 6 bases and the J gene lost 4 bases, with 12 bases spanning the gap. In germline, CDR1 is MDHEN, CDR2 SYDVKM. CDR3 length: 13 amino acids. Written as DNA, the CDR3 is TGTGCCAGCAGGGACAGTGCCCTCTATGGCTACACCTTC. It translates to CASRDSALYGYTF.

The genes are TRBV7-2 and TRBJ1-1; no clear D. V was clipped by 1 base and J by 3 bases, with 12 bases between them. The CDR3 runs 15 residues. Germline lookup yields CDR1 SGHTA and CDR2 FQGNSA. The CDR3 DNA reads TGTGCCAGCAGCTTAGTAAGTGGTTCGGACACTGAAGCTTTCTTT. It yields the protein CASSLVSGSDTEAFF.